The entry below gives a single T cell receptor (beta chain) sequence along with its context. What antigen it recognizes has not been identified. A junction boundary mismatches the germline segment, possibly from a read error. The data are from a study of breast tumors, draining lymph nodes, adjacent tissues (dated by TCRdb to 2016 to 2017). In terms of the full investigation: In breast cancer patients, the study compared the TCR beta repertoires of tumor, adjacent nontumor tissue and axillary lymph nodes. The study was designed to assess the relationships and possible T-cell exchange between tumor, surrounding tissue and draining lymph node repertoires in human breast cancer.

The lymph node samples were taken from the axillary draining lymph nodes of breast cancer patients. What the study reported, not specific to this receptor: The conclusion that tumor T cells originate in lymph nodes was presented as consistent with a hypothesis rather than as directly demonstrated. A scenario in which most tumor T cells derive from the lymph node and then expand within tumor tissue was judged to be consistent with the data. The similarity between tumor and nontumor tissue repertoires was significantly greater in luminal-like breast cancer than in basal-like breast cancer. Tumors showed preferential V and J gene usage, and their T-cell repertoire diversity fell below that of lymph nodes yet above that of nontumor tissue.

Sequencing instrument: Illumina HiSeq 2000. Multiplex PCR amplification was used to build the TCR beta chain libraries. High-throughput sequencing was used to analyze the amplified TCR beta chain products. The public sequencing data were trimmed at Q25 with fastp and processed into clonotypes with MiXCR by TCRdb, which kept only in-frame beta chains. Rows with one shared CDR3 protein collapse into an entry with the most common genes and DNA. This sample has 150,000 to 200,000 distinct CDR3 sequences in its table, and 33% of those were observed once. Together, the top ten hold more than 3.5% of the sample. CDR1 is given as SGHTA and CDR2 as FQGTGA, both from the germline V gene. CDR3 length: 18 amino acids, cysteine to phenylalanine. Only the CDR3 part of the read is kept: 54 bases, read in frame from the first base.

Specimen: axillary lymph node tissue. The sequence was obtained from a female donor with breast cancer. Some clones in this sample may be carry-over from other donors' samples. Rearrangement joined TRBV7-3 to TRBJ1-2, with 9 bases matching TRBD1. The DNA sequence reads TGTACCAGCAGCTTTTCCGGGACAGGGTATTGTAATGGCTATGGCTACACCTTC. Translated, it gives CTSSFSGTGYCNGYGYTF.